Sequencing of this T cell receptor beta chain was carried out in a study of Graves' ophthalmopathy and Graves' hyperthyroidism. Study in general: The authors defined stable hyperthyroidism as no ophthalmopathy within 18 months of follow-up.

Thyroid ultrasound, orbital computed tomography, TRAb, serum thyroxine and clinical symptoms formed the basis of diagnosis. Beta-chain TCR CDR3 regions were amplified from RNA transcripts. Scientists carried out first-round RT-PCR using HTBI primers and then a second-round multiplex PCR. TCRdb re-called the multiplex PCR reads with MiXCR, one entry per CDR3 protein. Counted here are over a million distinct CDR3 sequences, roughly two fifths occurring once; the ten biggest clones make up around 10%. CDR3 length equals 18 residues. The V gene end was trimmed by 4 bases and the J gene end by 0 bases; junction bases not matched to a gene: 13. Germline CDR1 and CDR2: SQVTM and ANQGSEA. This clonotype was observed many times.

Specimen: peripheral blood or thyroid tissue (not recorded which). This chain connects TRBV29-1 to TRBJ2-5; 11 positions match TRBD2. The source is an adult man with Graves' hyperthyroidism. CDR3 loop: CSVAPWVSGREYQETQYF. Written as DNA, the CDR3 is TGCAGCGTTGCACCCTGGGTTAGCGGGAGGGAATACCAAGAGACCCAGTACTTC.